Listed below are T cell receptor beta chains from one sample, sequenced in a study of CD8 T cells in Susac syndrome. TCRdb passed the immunoSEQ multiplex PCR reads through MiXCR, listing each CDR3 protein once. The sample lists about 400,000 distinct CDR3 sequences; 85% were seen once. The specimen sequenced was CD8+ T cells from PBMCs. The receptors here all came from a human donor with multiple sclerosis. The CDR3 runs from the conserved cysteine through the conserved F or W.

V gene: TRBV5-1
J gene: TRBJ2-7
CDR3 protein: CASSLAALAGFYEQYF

V gene: TRBV29-1
J gene: TRBJ1-3
CDR3 protein: CSVGEWDLSSGNTIYF

V gene: TRBV12-3/TRBV12-4
J gene: TRBJ2-7
CDR3 protein: CASSDLTGPYEQYF

V gene: TRBV19
J gene: TRBJ2-7
CDR3 protein: CASSVRPGMTNEQYF

V gene: TRBV5-4
J gene: TRBJ2-6
CDR3 protein: CASSFGPSGANVLTF

V gene: TRBV7-8
J gene: TRBJ2-7
CDR3 protein: CASSAGVEGEEQYF

V gene: TRBV5-6
J gene: TRBJ2-7
CDR3 protein: CASSHGVRKPYEQYF

V gene: TRBV6-5
J gene: TRBJ2-5
CDR3 protein: CASSYPQSGTPNQETQYF

V gene: TRBV27
J gene: TRBJ1-5
CDR3 protein: CASSVRGNQPQHF

V gene: TRBV30
J gene: TRBJ2-3
CDR3 protein: CAWSRGADTQYF

V gene: TRBV7-2
J gene: TRBJ1-5
CDR3 protein: CASSRDSSNQPQHF